Below, 3 T cell receptor beta chains from the same sample are listed, as sequenced in a study of blood T cell repertoires in COVID-19. Some clones are missing from TCRdb's copy, which holds only in-frame ones; the method was immunoSEQ multiplex PCR. The repertoire holds 150,000 to 200,000 clones, with over 75% as singletons. The sample was peripheral blood. These receptors all come from a human donor with active or convalescent COVID-19. The donor label of this sample is uncertain.

The V call is TRBV7-3, the J call TRBJ2-5, with D possibly being TRBD2 (5 bases). The CDR3 runs 13 residues. Per germline, CDR1 SGHTA and CDR2 FQGTGA. V was shortened by 1 base and J by 5 bases, with 8 bases between the two germline ends. The DNA of the CDR3 is TGTGCCAGCAGCTTAAAGTGGGAGGAGACCCAGTACTTC. Its translation: CASSLKWEETQYF.

This chain links TRBV5-4 with TRBJ2-7, with 8 nucleotides matching TRBD2. CDR1 and CDR2 from the germline V gene are SGHNT and YYREEE (reference sequence). The CDR3 sequence is 15 residues long. Trimming took 4 bases from V and 3 from J; bases not matched to a gene: 9. The CDR3 bases are TGTGCCAGCAGCATCCCGGGACTAGGGGGCTACGAGCAGTACTTC. Its protein is CASSIPGLGGYEQYF.

CDR3 sequence reads: CASSPGQGHTEAFF. The CDR3, as DNA: TGCGCCAGCAGTCCAGGACAGGGACACACTGAAGCTTTCTTT. The gene calls are TRBV5-1 and TRBJ1-1; 8 nucleotides match TRBD1. The germline V gene encodes CDR1 SGHRS and CDR2 YFSETQ. V was clipped by 5 bases and J by 3 bases; unmatched bases: 6. This CDR3 comprises 14 residues.